The clone carrying this T cell receptor beta chain was counted a single time. Antigen: not known. In the PCR, 60 Vbeta and 13 Jbeta primers were used. The assay was immunoSEQ multiplex PCR, and TCRdb's table has in-frame clones only and misses some. The sample yields some 170,000 clones, 77% seen once. The data were obtained in a study of cytomegalovirus exposure and HLA in healthy donors. Study outcomes and limitations: Links to common viral pathogens appeared, in a later analysis, for several of the most significant clusters. In vitro work confirmed that a few CMV-associated chains recognize CMV antigens.

Germline CDR1 and CDR2: SGHNT and YYREEE (reference sequence). V lost 0 bases, J lost 4 bases, and 7 bases lay in between. The CDR3 is 13 amino acids. The chain is built from TRBV5-4 and TRBJ1-2; possible D gene TRBD1, 5 bases. This TCR derives from a woman aged 60-75 years in good health and CMV-seropositive. The material sequenced was PBMCs. CDR3 sequence (DNA): TGTGCCAGCAGCTTGGAAGGGGTCTATGGCTACACCTTC. Protein: CASSLEGVYGYTF.